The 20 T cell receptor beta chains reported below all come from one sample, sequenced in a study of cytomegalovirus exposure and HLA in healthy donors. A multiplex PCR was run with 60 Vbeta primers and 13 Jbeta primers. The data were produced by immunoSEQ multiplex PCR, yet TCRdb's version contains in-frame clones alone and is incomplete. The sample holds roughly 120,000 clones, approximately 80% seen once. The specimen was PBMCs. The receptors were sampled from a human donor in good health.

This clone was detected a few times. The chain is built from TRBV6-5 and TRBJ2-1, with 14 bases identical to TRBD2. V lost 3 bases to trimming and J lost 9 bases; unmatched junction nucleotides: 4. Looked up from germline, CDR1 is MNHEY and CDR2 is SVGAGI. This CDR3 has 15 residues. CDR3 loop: CASSYSGLAGVEQFF. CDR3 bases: TGTGCCAGCAGTTATTCGGGACTAGCGGGAGTTGAGCAGTTCTTC.

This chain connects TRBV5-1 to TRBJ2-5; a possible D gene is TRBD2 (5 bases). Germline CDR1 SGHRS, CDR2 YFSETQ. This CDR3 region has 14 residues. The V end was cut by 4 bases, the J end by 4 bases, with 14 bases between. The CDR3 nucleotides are TGCGCCAGCAGCCCTGGGCCAAGCGGAGAGACCCAGTACTTC. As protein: CASSPGPSGETQYF.

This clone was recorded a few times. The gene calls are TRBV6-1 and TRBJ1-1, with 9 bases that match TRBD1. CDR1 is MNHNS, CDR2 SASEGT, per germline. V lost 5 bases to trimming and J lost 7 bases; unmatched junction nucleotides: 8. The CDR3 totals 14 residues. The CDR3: CASSLQGARIEAFF. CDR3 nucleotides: TGTGCCAGCAGTCTACAGGGGGCTCGTATTGAAGCTTTCTTT.

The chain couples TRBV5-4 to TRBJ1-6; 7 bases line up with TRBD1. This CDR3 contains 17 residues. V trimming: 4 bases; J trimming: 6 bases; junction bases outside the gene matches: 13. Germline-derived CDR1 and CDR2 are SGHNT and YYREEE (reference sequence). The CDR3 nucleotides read TGTGCCAGCAGCGGAATGGACAGGCGGTCGATTAATTCACCCCTCCACTTT. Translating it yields CASSGMDRRSINSPLHF.

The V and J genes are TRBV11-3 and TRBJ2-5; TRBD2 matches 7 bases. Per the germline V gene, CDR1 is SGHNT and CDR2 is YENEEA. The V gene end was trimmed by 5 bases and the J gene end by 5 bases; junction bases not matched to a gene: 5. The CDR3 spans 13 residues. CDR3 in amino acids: CASSPREGETQYF. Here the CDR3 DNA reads TGTGCCAGCAGCCCTAGGGAGGGCGAGACCCAGTACTTC.

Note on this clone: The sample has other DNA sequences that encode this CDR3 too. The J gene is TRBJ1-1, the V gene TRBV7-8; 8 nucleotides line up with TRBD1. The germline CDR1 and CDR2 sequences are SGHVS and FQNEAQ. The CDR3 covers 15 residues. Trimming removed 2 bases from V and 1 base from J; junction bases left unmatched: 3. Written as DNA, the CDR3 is TGTGCCAGCAGCTTATCAGGGGGCAGGAACACTGAAGCTTTCTTT. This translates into CASSLSGGRNTEAFF.

In DNA form, the CDR3 reads TGCGCCAGCAGCGTTGGACAGGACCGTATAATCTCTGGAAACACCATATATTTT. Translating gives CASSVGQDRIISGNTIYF. The chain uses TRBV4-1 and TRBJ1-3, with TRBD1 matching over 7 bases. This CDR3 is 18 amino acids long. The ends lost 5 bases at V and 0 bases at J; junction bases unmatched: 13. The germline V gene has CDR1 MGHRA and CDR2 YSYEKL.

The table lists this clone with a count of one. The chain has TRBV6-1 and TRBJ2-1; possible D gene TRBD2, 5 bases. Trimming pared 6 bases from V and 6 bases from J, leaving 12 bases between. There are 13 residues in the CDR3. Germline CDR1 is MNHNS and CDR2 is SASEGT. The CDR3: CASRARVGNEQFF. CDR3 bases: TGTGCCAGCAGGGCGAGGGTTGGCAATGAGCAGTTCTTC.

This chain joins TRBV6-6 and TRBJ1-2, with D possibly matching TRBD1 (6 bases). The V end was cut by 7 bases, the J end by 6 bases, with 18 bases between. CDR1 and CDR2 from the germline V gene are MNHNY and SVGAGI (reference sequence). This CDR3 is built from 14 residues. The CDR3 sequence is CASTRDIRTDGYTF. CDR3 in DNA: TGTGCCAGCACCAGGGACATCCGGACGGATGGCTACACCTTC.

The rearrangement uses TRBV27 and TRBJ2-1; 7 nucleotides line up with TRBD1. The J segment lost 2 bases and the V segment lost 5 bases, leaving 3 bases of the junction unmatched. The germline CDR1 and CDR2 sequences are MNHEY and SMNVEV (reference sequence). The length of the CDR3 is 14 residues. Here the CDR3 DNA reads TGTGCCAGCAGTCCTACAGGGGCCTACAATGAGCAGTTCTTC. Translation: CASSPTGAYNEQFF.

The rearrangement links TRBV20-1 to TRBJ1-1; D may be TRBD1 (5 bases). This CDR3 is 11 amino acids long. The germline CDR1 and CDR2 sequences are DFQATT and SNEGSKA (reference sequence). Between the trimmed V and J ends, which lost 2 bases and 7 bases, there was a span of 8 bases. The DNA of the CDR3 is TGCAGTGCTAGACAGGGAATTGAAGCTTTCTTT. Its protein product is CSARQGIEAFF.

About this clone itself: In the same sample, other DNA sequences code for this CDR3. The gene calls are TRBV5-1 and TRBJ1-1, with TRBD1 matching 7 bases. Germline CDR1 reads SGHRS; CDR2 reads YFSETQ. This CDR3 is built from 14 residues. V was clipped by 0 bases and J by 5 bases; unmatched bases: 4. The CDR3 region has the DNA TGCGCCAGCAGCTTGGATCAGGGGGTAACTGAAGCTTTCTTT. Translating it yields CASSLDQGVTEAFF.

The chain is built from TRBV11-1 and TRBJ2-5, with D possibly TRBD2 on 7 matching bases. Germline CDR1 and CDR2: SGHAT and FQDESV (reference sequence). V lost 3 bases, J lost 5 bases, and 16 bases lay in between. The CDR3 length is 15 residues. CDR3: CASSFGGRGGETQYF. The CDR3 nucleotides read TGTGCCAGCAGCTTTGGTGGCAGGGGAGGGGAGACCCAGTACTTC.

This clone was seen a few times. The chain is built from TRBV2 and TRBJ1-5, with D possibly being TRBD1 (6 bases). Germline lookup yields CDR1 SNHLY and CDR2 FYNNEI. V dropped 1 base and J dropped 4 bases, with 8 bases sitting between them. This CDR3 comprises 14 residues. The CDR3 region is CASSEGQGNQPQHF. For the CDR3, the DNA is TGTGCCAGCAGTGAAGGGCAGGGGAATCAGCCCCAGCATTTT.

This CDR3 reads CASSRGRLYEQYF. The CDR3 nucleotides are TGTGCCAGCAGCCGAGGGAGGCTATACGAGCAGTACTTC. The rearrangement uses TRBV5-8 and TRBJ2-7, with D possibly matching TRBD2 (6 bases). Trimming pared 4 bases from V and 4 bases from J, leaving 12 bases between. The V gene's germline CDR1 is SGHTS and CDR2 YDEGEE. The CDR3 has 13 amino acids.

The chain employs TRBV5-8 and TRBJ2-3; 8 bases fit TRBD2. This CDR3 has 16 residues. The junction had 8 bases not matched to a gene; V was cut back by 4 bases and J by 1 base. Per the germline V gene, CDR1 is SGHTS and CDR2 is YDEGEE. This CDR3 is CASSPLSGGGTDTQYF. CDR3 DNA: TGTGCCAGCAGCCCCCTGTCCGGGGGGGGCACAGATACGCAGTATTTT.

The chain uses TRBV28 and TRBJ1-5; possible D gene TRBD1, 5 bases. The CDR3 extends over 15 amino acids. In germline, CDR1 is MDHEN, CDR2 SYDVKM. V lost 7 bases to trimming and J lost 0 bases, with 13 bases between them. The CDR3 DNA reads TGTGCCAGCACTAACGGGGGATTTAGCAATCAGCCCCAGCATTTT. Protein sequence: CASTNGGFSNQPQHF. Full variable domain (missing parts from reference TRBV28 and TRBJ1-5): DVKVTQSSRYLVKRTGEKVFLECVQDMDHENMFWYRQDPGLGLRLIYFSYDVKMKEKGDIPEGYSVSREKKERFSLILESASTNQTSMYLCASTNGGFSNQPQHFGDGTRLSIL.

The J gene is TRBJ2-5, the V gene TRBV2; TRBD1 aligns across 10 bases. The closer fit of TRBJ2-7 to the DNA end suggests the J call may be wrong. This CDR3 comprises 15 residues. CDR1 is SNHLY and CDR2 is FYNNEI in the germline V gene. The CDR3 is CASKRDRGYHYEQYF. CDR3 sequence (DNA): TGTGCCAGCAAACGGGACAGGGGCTATCATTACGAGCAGTACTTC.

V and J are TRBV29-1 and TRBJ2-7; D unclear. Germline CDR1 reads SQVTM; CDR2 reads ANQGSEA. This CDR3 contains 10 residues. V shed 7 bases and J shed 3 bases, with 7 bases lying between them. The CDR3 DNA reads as TGCAGCGCCATAGACTACGAGCAGTACTTC. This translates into CSAIDYEQYF.

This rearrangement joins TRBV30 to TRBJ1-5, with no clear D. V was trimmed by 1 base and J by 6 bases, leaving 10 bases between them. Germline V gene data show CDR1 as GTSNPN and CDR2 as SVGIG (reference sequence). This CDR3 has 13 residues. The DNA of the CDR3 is TGTGCCTGGAGTGCCACCGGAGGTCAGCCCCAGCATTTT. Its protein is CAWSATGGQPQHF.